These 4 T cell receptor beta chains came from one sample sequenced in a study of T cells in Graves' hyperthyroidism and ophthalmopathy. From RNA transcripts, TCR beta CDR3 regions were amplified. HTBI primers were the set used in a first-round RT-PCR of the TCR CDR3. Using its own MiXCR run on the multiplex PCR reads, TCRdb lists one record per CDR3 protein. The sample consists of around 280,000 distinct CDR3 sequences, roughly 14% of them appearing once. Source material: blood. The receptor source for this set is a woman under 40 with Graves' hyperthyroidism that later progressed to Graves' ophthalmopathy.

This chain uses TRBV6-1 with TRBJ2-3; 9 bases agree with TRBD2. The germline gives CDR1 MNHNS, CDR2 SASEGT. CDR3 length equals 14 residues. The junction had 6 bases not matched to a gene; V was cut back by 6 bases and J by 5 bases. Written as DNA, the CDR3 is TGTGCCAGCAGACCTAGCGGGACGGTAGATACGCAGTATTTT. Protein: CASRPSGTVDTQYF.

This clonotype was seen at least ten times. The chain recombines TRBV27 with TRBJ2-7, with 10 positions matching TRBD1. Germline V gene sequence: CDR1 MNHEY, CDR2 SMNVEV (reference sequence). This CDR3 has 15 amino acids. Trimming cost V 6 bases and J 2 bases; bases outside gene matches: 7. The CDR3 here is CASRPGTGATYEQYF. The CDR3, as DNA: TGTGCCAGCAGGCCAGGGACAGGGGCAACCTACGAGCAGTACTTC.

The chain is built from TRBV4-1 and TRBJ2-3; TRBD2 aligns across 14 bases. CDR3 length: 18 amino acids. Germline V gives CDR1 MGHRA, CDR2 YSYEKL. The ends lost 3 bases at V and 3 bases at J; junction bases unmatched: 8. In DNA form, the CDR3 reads TGCGCCAGCAGCCAGGAACCGACTAGCGGGAGGGGTACAGATACGCAGTATTTT. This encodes CASSQEPTSGRGTDTQYF.

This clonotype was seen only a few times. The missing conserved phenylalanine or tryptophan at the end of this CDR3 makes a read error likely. CDR3: CASSLVPLAGLNEQFC. The CDR3 region has the DNA TGTGCCAGCAGCTTGGTACCCCTAGCGGGTCTCAATGAGCAGTTCTGC. V usage is TRBV5-4 and J usage is TRBJ2-1, with TRBD2 matching over 8 bases. The CDR3 extends over 16 amino acids. Germline lookup yields CDR1 SGHNT and CDR2 YYREEE (reference sequence). J lost 6 bases, V lost 0 bases, and 8 bases had no gene match.